This T cell receptor beta chain was observed in a study of shared clonotypes between healthy human individuals. Between the trimmed V and J ends, which lost 1 base and 4 bases, there was a span of 11 bases. CDR3 length equals 13 residues. CDR1 and CDR2 from the germline V gene are SQVTM and ANQGSEA. Naive CD8 cells lacked CD45RO, underwent positive selection for CCR7 and left out terminally differentiated effector memory CD45RA+ cells. On sorted subsets, replicate PCRs used 150 to 250 ng DNA, or around 30,000 T cell genomes. The data were produced by immunoSEQ multiplex PCR, yet TCRdb's version contains in-frame clones alone and is incomplete. The repertoire includes around 640,000 clones, 95% to 96% of them detected once, and 0.11% sits in the top ten.

The sequencing input was naive CD8+ T cells sorted from blood. The source is a woman in her 30s in good health. The chain links TRBV29-1 to TRBJ2-7; D is possibly TRBD2 (7 bases). DNA of the CDR3: TGCAGCGTTGAAGCGGGGGGCCGATACGAGCAGTACTTC. It yields the protein CSVEAGGRYEQYF.